A selection of T cell receptor beta chains follows, all from one sample in a study of breast tumors, draining lymph nodes, adjacent tissues. TCRdb itself ran the multiplex PCR reads through MiXCR, one entry per CDR3 protein. Of approximately 20,000 distinct CDR3 sequences in the sample, over 40% were seen once. The sample was breast tumor tissue. Receptor source: a female donor with breast cancer. Some clones in this sample may be carry-over from other donors' samples. Each CDR3 is given with its conserved first and last residue. The order of the fields is D gene, V gene, J gene, clone size, CDR3 protein, CDR3 DNA. D genes are given only for firm matches. For some rows the clone size is stated as once, few or many, or as a class when expanded; others skip it.

d_call: .
v_call: TRBV5-1
j_call: TRBJ2-7
clone_size: .
cdr3_aa: CASSAAKNRYEQSF
cdr3_nt: TGCGCCAGCAGCGCCGCGAAGAATCGCTACGAGCAGTCCTTC

d_call: TRBD1
v_call: TRBV7-8
j_call: TRBJ2-7
clone_size: once
cdr3_aa: CASSLGQGVINEQYF
cdr3_nt: TGTGCCAGCAGCCTCGGACAGGGTGTTATTAATGAGCAGTACTTC

d_call: .
v_call: TRBV4-1
j_call: TRBJ2-1
clone_size: .
cdr3_aa: CASSQVYNEQFF
cdr3_nt: TGCGCCAGCAGCCAAGTATACAATGAGCAGTTCTTC

d_call: TRBD1
v_call: TRBV7-9
j_call: TRBJ2-5
clone_size: .
cdr3_aa: CASSSTGGEVETQYF
cdr3_nt: TGTGCCAGCAGCTCCACAGGGGGCGAGGTGGAGACCCAGTACTTC

d_call: TRBD1
v_call: TRBV7-8
j_call: TRBJ1-2
clone_size: medium-sized
cdr3_aa: CASSARTGTNYGYTF
cdr3_nt: TGTGCCAGCAGCGCCCGGACAGGGACTAACTATGGCTACACCTTC

d_call: .
v_call: TRBV6-2/TRBV6-3
j_call: TRBJ1-5
clone_size: many
cdr3_aa: CASTPTQGSNQPQHF
cdr3_nt: TGTGCCAGCACCCCAACTCAGGGAAGCAATCAGCCCCAGCATTTT

d_call: TRBD2
v_call: TRBV7-9
j_call: TRBJ2-7
clone_size: .
cdr3_aa: CASSLRTSGSASSYEQYF
cdr3_nt: TGTGCCAGCAGCTTAAGGACTAGCGGGAGTGCCAGCTCCTACGAGCAGTACTTC

d_call: .
v_call: TRBV9
j_call: TRBJ1-6
clone_size: few
cdr3_aa: CASSVGSEANSPLHF
cdr3_nt: TGTGCCAGCAGCGTAGGATCTGAAGCTAATTCACCCCTCCACTTT

d_call: .
v_call: TRBV5-1
j_call: TRBJ2-7
clone_size: .
cdr3_aa: CASSFYICSASGSPYSYEQYF
cdr3_nt: .

d_call: TRBD2
v_call: TRBV9
j_call: TRBJ2-2
clone_size: few
cdr3_aa: CASSVGSSGRVGELFF
cdr3_nt: TGTGCCAGCAGCGTAGGGTCTAGCGGGAGAGTCGGGGAGCTGTTTTTT

d_call: .
v_call: TRBV28
j_call: TRBJ2-1
clone_size: .
cdr3_aa: CASRSGRVDYNEQFF
cdr3_nt: TGTGCCAGCAGGTCCGGACGGGTCGACTACAATGAGCAGTTCTTC

d_call: TRBD2
v_call: TRBV12-3/TRBV12-4
j_call: TRBJ2-7
clone_size: .
cdr3_aa: CASSLSGGPHEQYF
cdr3_nt: TGTGCCAGCAGTTTGTCGGGAGGGCCCCACGAGCAGTACTTC

d_call: .
v_call: TRBV6-5
j_call: TRBJ2-7
clone_size: many
cdr3_aa: CASSHSSSYEQYF
cdr3_nt: TGTGCCAGCAGTCACTCGAGCTCCTACGAGCAGTACTTC

d_call: TRBD1
v_call: TRBV6-5
j_call: TRBJ1-1
clone_size: many
cdr3_aa: CASSWGQGPFYTEAFF
cdr3_nt: TGTGCCAGCAGCTGGGGACAGGGTCCGTTCTACACTGAAGCTTTCTTT

d_call: .
v_call: TRBV12-3/TRBV12-4
j_call: TRBJ1-2
clone_size: many
cdr3_aa: CASSLETHIGYTF
cdr3_nt: TGTGCCAGCAGTTTAGAGACGCACATTGGCTACACCTTC

d_call: .
v_call: TRBV6-6
j_call: TRBJ1-3
clone_size: many
cdr3_aa: CASSYPRTGNTIYF
cdr3_nt: TGTGCCAGCAGTTACCCCCGGACTGGAAACACCATATATTTT

d_call: .
v_call: TRBV2
j_call: TRBJ1-6
clone_size: .
cdr3_aa: CASKTDYNSPLHF
cdr3_nt: TGTGCCAGCAAGACAGATTATAATTCACCCCTCCACTTT

d_call: TRBD1
v_call: TRBV19
j_call: TRBJ1-4
clone_size: .
cdr3_aa: CTSSIGTGYAGDEKLFF
cdr3_nt: TGTACCAGTAGTATCGGGACAGGATACGCGGGTGACGAAAAACTGTTTTTT

d_call: TRBD2
v_call: TRBV19
j_call: TRBJ2-5
clone_size: few
cdr3_aa: CASSIRTGGGGETQYF
cdr3_nt: TGTGCCAGTAGTATTCGAACGGGAGGAGGTGGGGAGACCCAGTACTTC

d_call: TRBD2
v_call: TRBV9
j_call: TRBJ2-1
clone_size: once
cdr3_aa: CASSVRGLAESSYNEQFF
cdr3_nt: TGTGCCAGCAGCGTAAGGGGACTAGCGGAAAGCTCCTACAATGAGCAGTTCTTC